The present entry profiles one T cell receptor (beta chain) with its context. Its antigen is unknown. The data stem from a study of OX40 agonist ivuxolimab in advanced cancers. The wider study: Patients enrolled in dose escalation were diagnosed with hepatocellular carcinoma, melanoma, renal cell or head and neck cancer.

With 1 base removed from V and 3 bases from J, the gap between germline ends came to 10 bases. The CDR3 totals 14 residues. Germline CDR1 is GTSNPN and CDR2 is SVGIG (reference sequence). Study conclusions and caveats: Undetermined was the antigen specificity of the expanded peripheral T cells.

TCRdb's table, derived via immunoSEQ multiplex PCR, lists solely in-frame clones and lacks some. The sample gives some 100,000 clones, around 84% of which show up once; around 1.1% is in the top ten. The source was CD4+ or CD8+ T cells sorted from blood, collected in a trial of the OX40 agonist ivuxolimab. The receptor was derived from an adult with an advanced solid tumor such as melanoma, head and neck, liver or kidney cancer. V gene TRBV30 combines with J gene TRBJ1-5; D remains unclear. The CDR3 sequence is CAWSGDRDNQPQHF. The CDR3 DNA reads as TGTGCCTGGAGTGGGGATCGTGACAATCAGCCCCAGCATTTT.